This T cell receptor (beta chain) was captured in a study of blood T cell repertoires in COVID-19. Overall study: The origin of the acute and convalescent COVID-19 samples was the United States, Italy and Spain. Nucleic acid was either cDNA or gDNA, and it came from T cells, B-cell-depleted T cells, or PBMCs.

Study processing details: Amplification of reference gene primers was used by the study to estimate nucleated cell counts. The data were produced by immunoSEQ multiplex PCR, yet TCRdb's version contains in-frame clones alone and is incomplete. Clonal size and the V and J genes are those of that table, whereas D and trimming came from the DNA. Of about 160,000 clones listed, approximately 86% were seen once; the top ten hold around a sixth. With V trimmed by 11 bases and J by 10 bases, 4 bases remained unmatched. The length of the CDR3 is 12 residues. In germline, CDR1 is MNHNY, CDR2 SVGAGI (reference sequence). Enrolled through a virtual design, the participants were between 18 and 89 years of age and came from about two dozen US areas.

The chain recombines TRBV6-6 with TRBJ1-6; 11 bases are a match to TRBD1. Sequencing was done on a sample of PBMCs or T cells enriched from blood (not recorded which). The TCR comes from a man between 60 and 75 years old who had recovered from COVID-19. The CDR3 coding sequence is TGTGCCGGACAGGGGGCTGGATCACCCCTCCACTTT. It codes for CAGQGAGSPLHF.